The 11 T cell receptor beta chains in this list originate from one sample, sequenced in a study of cytomegalovirus exposure and HLA in healthy donors. Only in-frame clones appear in the TCRdb table, and some are missing; sequencing was by immunoSEQ multiplex PCR. The repertoire has about 63,000 clones, 89% of them found once; the top ten carry roughly 1.2%. Sequenced sample: PBMCs. The receptors come from a woman younger than 30 in good health and CMV-seronegative.

The chain joins TRBV5-1 to TRBJ1-2, with TRBD1 identical over 7 bases. Unmatched junction bases numbered 5, after V lost 3 bases and J lost 6 bases. This CDR3 is built from 13 residues. The germline gives CDR1 SGHRS, CDR2 YFSETQ. The chain's CDR3 is CASSSQGDHGYTF. In DNA, the CDR3 is TGCGCCAGCAGCTCCCAGGGGGACCATGGCTACACCTTC.

This chain uses TRBV29-1 with TRBJ2-5, with 7 bases that match TRBD1. Trimming cost V 6 bases and J 2 bases; bases outside gene matches: 9. CDR1 and CDR2 from the germline V gene are SQVTM and ANQGSEA. The CDR3 runs to 14 residues. The CDR3 protein is CSVPRTGVQETQYF. The CDR3 DNA is TGCAGCGTGCCGAGGACAGGCGTTCAAGAGACCCAGTACTTC.

The chain recombines TRBV6-5 with TRBJ1-2; D unclear. V lost 2 bases and J 7 bases, leaving 11 bases between the germline ends. The germline gives CDR1 MNHEY, CDR2 SVGAGI. This CDR3 has 13 residues. The DNA for the CDR3 is TGTGCCAGCAGTTACACCGACATCTCTGGCTACACCTTC. Translation gives CASSYTDISGYTF.

V is TRBV6-1 and J is TRBJ1-5, with 9 bases fitting TRBD1. Germline CDR1 and CDR2: MNHNS and SASEGT. This CDR3 region has 14 residues. Trimming cost V 4 bases and J 4 bases; bases outside gene matches: 2. The DNA for the CDR3 is TGTGCCAGCAGTGGAGACAGGGGGAATCAGCCCCAGCATTTT. Protein product: CASSGDRGNQPQHF.

V gene TRBV30 combines with J gene TRBJ1-4; TRBD1 might be the D (5 bases). The germline V gene encodes CDR1 GTSNPN and CDR2 SVGIG (reference sequence). This CDR3 contains 12 residues. Trimming left V 5 bases short and J 8 bases short, with 12 bases between. The CDR3 nucleotides read TGTGCCTGGGAAAGCCCAGGGGAAAAACTGTTTTTT. As protein: CAWESPGEKLFF.

The rearrangement joins TRBV7-6 to TRBJ2-7; TRBD2 matches at 14 bases. CDR1 is SGHVS and CDR2 is FNYEAQ in the germline V gene. After removal of 3 bases from V and 4 bases from J, the junction contained 2 bases not matched to a gene. CDR3 size: 15 residues. DNA of the CDR3: TGTGCCAGCAGCTTGCGACTAGCGGGGGGGTACGAGCAGTACTTC. Translation: CASSLRLAGGYEQYF.

Concerning this clone itself: One end of the junction fails to match germline, which may point to a read error. The rearrangement uses TRBV28 and TRBJ2-5, with TRBD1 identical over 7 bases. The CDR3 is 15 residues long. Germline values: CDR1 MDHEN, CDR2 SYDVKM. CDR3 protein: CASTLRTGVQETQYF. CDR3 coding DNA: TGTGCCAGCACTTTACGTACAGGGGTACAAGAGACCCAGTACTTC.

The V gene is TRBV6-6, the J gene TRBJ1-5, with a tentative D call TRBD1 (6 bases). V was cut by 6 bases and J by 3 bases, with 12 bases left in between. The CDR3 has 14 residues. Germline V gene lookup returns CDR1 MNHNY and CDR2 SVGAGI (reference sequence). CDR3 nucleotides: TGTGCCAGCAGCGAGCAGGGGAACAATCAGCCCCAGCATTTT. Its translation: CASSEQGNNQPQHF.

V and J are TRBV28 and TRBJ2-2; TRBD1 might be the D (5 bases). The CDR3 totals 17 residues. The V gene's germline CDR1 is MDHEN and CDR2 SYDVKM. V was clipped by 5 bases and J by 6 bases, with 22 bases between them. CDR3 loop: CASSTHLSGLVAGELFF. Written as DNA, the CDR3 is TGTGCCAGCAGTACCCATCTGTCAGGGTTGGTCGCCGGGGAGCTGTTTTTT.

This rearrangement joins TRBV15 to TRBJ1-2; unclear D gene. V dropped 0 bases and J dropped 0 bases, with 20 bases sitting between them. The CDR3 is made up of 19 amino acids. Germline assignment: CDR1 LNHNV and CDR2 YYDKDF (reference sequence). The CDR3 spells CATSRDLGGLGKANYGYTF. The CDR3 DNA follows: TGTGCCACCAGCAGAGATCTCGGAGGGTTGGGGAAAGCTAACTATGGCTACACCTTC.

The chain is built from TRBV7-2 and TRBJ2-7; TRBD2 might be the D (6 bases). Deletions cut 2 bases from V and 7 bases from J, with 15 bases between. The germline V gene has CDR1 SGHTA and CDR2 FQGNSA. CDR3 length: 14 residues. The CDR3 loop reads CASSLPGGIGEQYF. The CDR3 DNA reads as TGTGCCAGCAGCTTACCGGGCGGGATTGGGGAGCAGTACTTC.